This TCR beta chain was recovered during a study of control samples from healthy donors and cancer patients. Here immunoSEQ multiplex PCR was the method, and the copy in TCRdb shows in-frame clones only, minus some. This table has roughly 120,000 clones, approximately 90% appearing once. From germline, CDR1 is SGHRS and CDR2 YFSETQ. Trimming stripped 6 bases from V and 4 bases from J, with 6 bases between. The CDR3 is made up of 11 amino acids. The J gene is TRBJ2-3, the V gene TRBV5-1, with D uncertain. Source material: blood. The source is a woman in her 50s in good health. The CDR3: CASNQADTQYF. As DNA, the CDR3 is TGCGCCAGCAATCAGGCAGATACGCAGTATTTT.